This T cell receptor beta chain was obtained from a study of shared clonotypes between healthy human individuals. Study context: Per-donor plates numbered three CD4 naive, three CD4 memory, two CD8 naive and one CD8 memory.

A word on this clone: Its antigen is currently unknown.

The donors were all Caucasian adults (living in Nashville, Tennessee). Naive CD4+ cells were CD45RA-selected; the remaining cells were memory. The CDR3 is 12 residues long. Trimming stripped 5 bases from V and 3 bases from J, with 7 bases between. Germline V lookup: CDR1 ENHRY, CDR2 SYGVKD. Study-wide points: Sequencing depth was predicted to influence how clonotypes are shared among donors.

The table came from immunoSEQ multiplex PCR; TCRdb's copy has only in-frame clones and leaves some out. The table has roughly 2 million clones, approximately 94% seen once. The TCR was taken from a man aged 18 to 30 in good health. The J gene is TRBJ2-5, the V gene TRBV10-3; D is possibly TRBD2 (5 bases). Material: naive CD4+ T cells sorted from blood. Described subset: CD45RA+ positively selected. The CDR3 DNA is TGTGCCATCAGTCACGGGGAAGAGACCCAGTACTTC. As protein: CAISHGEETQYF.